Listed below are T cell receptor beta chains from one sample, sequenced in a study of identical twins. TCRdb re-derived calls from the 5' RACE reads in MiXCR, one entry per CDR3 protein. This table has about 700,000 distinct CDR3 sequences, around 8.3% appearing once. These data also formed part of another study, on yellow fever vaccine responses in identical twins.

Specimen: PBMCs. These receptors came from a woman between 18 and 30 years old in good health. CDR3s include the opening cysteine and the closing phenylalanine or tryptophan. The order of the fields is clone size, V gene, D gene, J gene, CDR3 protein, CDR3 DNA. The D gene is left open where the match is weak. Expanded clones get a size class; other rows say once, few or many, or leave the size out.

few	TRBV12-5	.	TRBJ2-3	CASGISGTSQDTQYF	TGTGCTAGTGGGATATCAGGTACTTCGCAAGATACGCAGTATTTT
.	TRBV6-2/TRBV6-3	TRBD2	TRBJ2-5	CASSRGLAGAKETQYF	TGTGCCAGCAGTCGCGGACTAGCGGGAGCGAAAGAGACCCAGTACTTC
.	TRBV6-1	.	TRBJ1-2	CAVRLGPSYGYTF	TGTGCCGTACGTCTCGGGCCAAGCTATGGCTACACCTTC
many	TRBV7-9	.	TRBJ1-6	CASSPGVGYNSPLHF	TGTGCCAGCAGCCCAGGGGTCGGCTATAATTCACCCCTCCACTTT
.	TRBV27	.	TRBJ2-2	CASSLLGVFVSGELFF	TGTGCCAGCAGTTTACTGGGGGTATTTGTCTCCGGGGAGCTGTTTTTT
.	TRBV28	.	TRBJ2-2	CASSLERAAGELFF	TGTGCCAGCAGTTTGGAAAGGGCTGCCGGGGAGCTGTTTTTT
few	TRBV7-2	TRBD2	TRBJ2-2	CASSPTSGVVTGELFF	TGTGCCAGCAGTCCCACTAGCGGGGTAGTCACCGGGGAGCTGTTTTTT
few	TRBV20-1	.	TRBJ2-2	CSASGGPPTGELFF	TGCAGTGCTAGCGGGGGGCCTCCCACCGGGGAGCTGTTTTTT
few	TRBV7-6	.	TRBJ2-7	CASSLAGGGVPSEQYF	TGTGCCAGCAGCTTAGCCGGCGGTGGAGTTCCCTCCGAGCAGTACTTC
.	TRBV7-9	.	TRBJ2-7	CASSNRDPSSYEQYF	TGTGCCAGCAGCAACCGGGACCCTTCCTCCTACGAGCAGTACTTC
.	TRBV11-2	.	TRBJ1-1	CASSLTLTEAFF	TGTGCCAGCAGCTTAACACTGACTGAAGCTTTCTTT
few	TRBV5-1	.	TRBJ1-2	CASSLGDQHGYTF	TGCGCCAGCAGCTTAGGGGACCAGCATGGCTACACCTTC
.	TRBV27	TRBD2	TRBJ2-5	CASSSQRGGFVETQYF	TGTGCCAGCAGTTCCCAGCGGGGAGGGTTTGTTGAGACCCAGTACTTC
many	TRBV7-2	.	TRBJ2-1	CASSYMDVQFF	TGTGCCAGCAGCTACATGGACGTACAGTTCTTC
.	TRBV5-1	.	TRBJ1-1	CASSLNGMNTEAFF	TGCGCCAGCAGCTTGAACGGGATGAACACTGAAGCTTTCTTT
.	TRBV12-3/TRBV12-4	.	TRBJ2-3	CASSPGGLTDTQYF	TGTGCCAGCAGTCCAGGGGGGCTCACAGATACGCAGTATTTT
.	TRBV27	.	TRBJ2-7	CASSFSRPSSLGGRSYEQYF	TGTGCCAGCAGTTTTTCCCGGCCATCATCGCTCGGGGGAAGATCCTACGAGCAGTACTTC
few	TRBV24-1	TRBD1	TRBJ1-1	CATSEGQGSEAFF	TGTGCCACCAGTGAAGGACAGGGGTCTGAAGCTTTCTTT
few	TRBV20-1	TRBD1	TRBJ1-1	CSAKEDRGLTEAFF	TGCAGTGCTAAAGAGGACAGGGGGCTCACTGAAGCTTTCTTT
.	TRBV3-1	.	TRBJ2-5	CASKFPGETQYF	TGTGCCAGCAAATTTCCGGGGGAGACCCAGTACTTC
few	TRBV20-1	.	TRBJ2-7	CSARGAVTYEQYF	TGCAGTGCTAGGGGCGCAGTAACCTACGAGCAGTACTTC
few	TRBV11-2	TRBD2	TRBJ2-1	CASSPNSGGAYNEQFF	TGTGCCAGCAGCCCCAATAGCGGGGGGGCCTACAATGAGCAGTTCTTC
.	TRBV29-1	TRBD1	TRBJ1-1	CSVRQGGSTEAFF	TGCAGCGTTCGACAGGGTGGAAGTACTGAAGCTTTCTTT
many	TRBV5-6	.	TRBJ1-1	CASSRANTEAFF	TGTGCCAGCAGCCGTGCGAACACTGAAGCTTTCTTT
.	TRBV9	.	TRBJ2-4	CASSPRPGLAKNIQYF	TGTGCCAGCAGCCCCCGCCCGGGGTTAGCCAAAAACATTCAGTACTTC
many	TRBV20-1	.	TRBJ2-7	CSARGSSYEQYF	TGCAGTGCTAGAGGGAGCTCCTACGAGCAGTACTTC
.	TRBV12-3/TRBV12-4	.	TRBJ2-1	CACSLVLSGVTYNEQFF	TGTGCCTGCAGTTTGGTGTTATCGGGAGTAACTTACAATGAGCAGTTCTTC
.	TRBV29-1	.	TRBJ1-3	CSVEDKGGVGGNTIYF	TGCAGCGTTGAAGATAAAGGGGGGGTTGGAGGAAACACCATATATTTT
few	TRBV7-9	.	TRBJ1-1	CASSFLSGGFTEAFF	TGTGCCAGCAGCTTTTTGTCCGGGGGCTTCACTGAAGCTTTCTTT
few	TRBV20-1	.	TRBJ2-3	CSARPPLRPYTDTQYF	TGCAGTGCTAGACCGCCGTTGAGGCCCTACACAGATACGCAGTATTTT
.	TRBV4-3	TRBD1	TRBJ2-2	CASSQDHQGQGIRTGELFF	TGCGCCAGCAGCCAAGATCACCAGGGACAGGGGATTCGGACCGGGGAGCTGTTTTTT
many	TRBV12-3/TRBV12-4	.	TRBJ1-5	CASSRPASVQPQHF	TGTGCCAGCAGTCGTCCGGCCTCAGTACAGCCCCAGCATTTT
.	TRBV3-1	TRBD1	TRBJ1-6	CASSQVATGGNSPLHF	TGTGCCAGCAGCCAAGTGGCGACAGGGGGTAATTCACCCCTCCACTTT